The next 9 T cell receptor beta chains were all read from a single sample in a study of cytomegalovirus exposure and HLA in healthy donors. Clones were sequenced by immunoSEQ multiplex PCR, and TCRdb holds only the in-frame ones, with some missing. The sample lists 350,000 or so clones, more than 80% occurring once. Input material: PBMCs. The receptors here all came from a woman between 18 and 29 years old in good health and CMV-seronegative.

V gene TRBV5-1 combines with J gene TRBJ2-7; 7 positions match TRBD1. The CDR3 spans 14 residues. Germline CDR1 SGHRS, CDR2 YFSETQ. Trimming cost V 4 bases and J 4 bases; bases outside gene matches: 8. This CDR3 reads CASSVSGTVYEQYF. For the CDR3, the DNA is TGCGCCAGCAGCGTATCCGGGACAGTTTACGAGCAGTACTTC.

The chain uses TRBV11-2 and TRBJ2-1; 11 bases agree with TRBD2. Trimming cost V 5 bases and J 6 bases; bases outside gene matches: 6. CDR1 is SGHAT, CDR2 FQNNGV, per germline. The CDR3 totals 15 residues. The DNA for the CDR3 is TGTGCCAGCAGCCTAACTAGCGGGAGCAGCAATGAGCAGTTCTTC. It encodes CASSLTSGSSNEQFF.

The chain recombines TRBV7-2 with TRBJ2-7; 8 nucleotides agree with TRBD2. Germline CDR1 is SGHTA and CDR2 is FQGNSA. The V gene end was trimmed by 1 base and the J gene end by 10 bases; junction bases not matched to a gene: 15. This CDR3 has 16 amino acids. CDR3 nucleotide sequence: TGTGCCAGCAGCTTAGAGGCTAGCGGGTCCCTTCATTCCCAGTACTTC. Its translation is CASSLEASGSLHSQYF.

The J gene is TRBJ2-2, the V gene TRBV11-3; D may be TRBD2 (6 bases). The CDR3 runs 16 residues. V was shortened by 1 base and J by 4 bases, with 13 bases between the two germline ends. Germline CDR1 reads SGHNT; CDR2 reads YENEEA. CDR3 in DNA: TGTGCCAGCAGCTTAGGGGCTAGCGTTTCCACCGGGGAGCTGTTTTTT. Translating gives CASSLGASVSTGELFF.

This clone has just one count. The chain links TRBV29-1 to TRBJ2-5; D is ambiguous. Germline V lookup: CDR1 SQVTM, CDR2 ANQGSEA. The CDR3 spans 10 residues. The ends were cut back, 5 bases at V and 2 bases at J, with 3 bases in the middle. Here the CDR3 reads CSVRQETQYF. The CDR3 DNA follows: TGCAGCGTTCGTCAAGAGACCCAGTACTTC.

This clone was found once. J is TRBJ2-1 and V is TRBV7-7; TRBD1 matches at 9 bases. The CDR3 is 15 amino acids. The germline CDR1 and CDR2 sequences are SSHAT and FNYEAQ (reference sequence). J was trimmed by 9 bases and V by 1 base; bases with no gene match: 7. The CDR3 DNA follows: TGTGCCAGCAGCTTAGGGGGACAGGGCGAGGGTGAGCAGTTCTTC. Protein product: CASSLGGQGEGEQFF. The full variable domain, rest sourced from reference TRBV7-7 and TRBJ2-1, is GAGVSQSPRYKVTKRGQDVTLRCDPISSHATLYWYQQALGQGPEFLTYFNYEAQPDKSGLPSDRFSAERPEGSISTLTIQRTEQRDSAMYRCASSLGGQGEGEQFFGPGTRLTVL.

The chain joins TRBV4-1 to TRBJ2-3; the D gene is possibly TRBD2 (6 bases). V was pared by 2 bases and J by 0 bases, with 9 bases between. The CDR3 totals 15 residues. Germline CDR1 MGHRA, CDR2 YSYEKL. The CDR3 DNA reads as TGCGCCAGCAGCCAATCCAGCGGGAGCACAGATACGCAGTATTTT. Encoded protein: CASSQSSGSTDTQYF.

CDR3 DNA sequence: TGTGCCAGCAGTTACTCAACGGGATTTTCCTACGAGCAGTACTTC. Residues: CASSYSTGFSYEQYF. The rearrangement uses TRBV6-5 and TRBJ2-7; perhaps TRBD2 as D (5 bases). In germline, CDR1 is MNHEY, CDR2 SVGAGI. V was clipped by 0 bases and J by 1 base, with 10 bases between them. The CDR3 loop spans 15 amino acids.

The V gene is TRBV19, the J gene TRBJ2-3; 12 bases agree with TRBD2. The CDR3 loop spans 17 amino acids. The germline gives CDR1 LNHDA, CDR2 SQIVND (reference sequence). The trim removed 4 bases at V and 4 bases at J, leaving 9 bases unmatched. The DNA of the CDR3 is TGTGCCAGTAGTACCATTCGACTAGCGGGAGTAGCAGATACGCAGTATTTT. It codes for CASSTIRLAGVADTQYF.